This note documents a single T cell receptor beta chain sequence. The data are from a study of technical replicates of blood from a few donors. CDR3 length: 14 amino acids. Germline loops: CDR1 SGHDT, CDR2 YYEEEE. J gave up 11 bases and V 10 bases, and 20 bases lay outside the gene matches. Clones were sequenced by immunoSEQ multiplex PCR, and TCRdb holds only the in-frame ones, with some missing. This sample has around 60,000 clones; 92% occur once, and the top ten carry about 4.5%. Sequencing used PBMCs. The receptor was isolated from a human donor in good health. Some clones in this sample may be carry-over from other donors' samples. V is TRBV5-6 and J is TRBJ1-2; TRBD1 agrees at 7 bases. CDR3 nucleotides: TGTGCCGGATCTGAGTTACAGGGGCCCGGGGGTTACACCTTC. Its translation: CAGSELQGPGGYTF. Using reference TRBV5-6 and TRBJ1-2 for the parts outside the CDR3, the full variable domain is DAGVTQSPTHLIKTRGQQVTLRCSPKSGHDTVSWYQQALGQGPQFIFQYYEEEERQRGNFPDRFSGHQFPNYSSELNVNALLLGDSALYLCAGSELQGPGGYTFGSGTRLTVV.